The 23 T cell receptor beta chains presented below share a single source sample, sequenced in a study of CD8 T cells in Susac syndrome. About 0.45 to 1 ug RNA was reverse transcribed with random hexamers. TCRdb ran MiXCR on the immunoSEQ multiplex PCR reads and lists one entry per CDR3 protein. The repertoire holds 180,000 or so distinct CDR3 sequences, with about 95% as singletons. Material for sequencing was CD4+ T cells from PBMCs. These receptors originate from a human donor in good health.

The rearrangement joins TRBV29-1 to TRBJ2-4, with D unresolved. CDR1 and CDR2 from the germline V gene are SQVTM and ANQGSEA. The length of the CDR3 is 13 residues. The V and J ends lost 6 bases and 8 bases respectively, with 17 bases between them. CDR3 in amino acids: CSVKRPPADIQYF. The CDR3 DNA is TGCAGCGTCAAGAGACCACCTGCGGACATTCAGTACTTC.

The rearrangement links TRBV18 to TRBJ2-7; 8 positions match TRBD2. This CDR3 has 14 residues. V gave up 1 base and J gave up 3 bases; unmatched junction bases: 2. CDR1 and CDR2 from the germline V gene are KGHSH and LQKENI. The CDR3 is CASSPRTSIYEQYF. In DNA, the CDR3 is TGTGCCAGCTCACCACGGACTAGCATCTACGAGCAGTACTTC.

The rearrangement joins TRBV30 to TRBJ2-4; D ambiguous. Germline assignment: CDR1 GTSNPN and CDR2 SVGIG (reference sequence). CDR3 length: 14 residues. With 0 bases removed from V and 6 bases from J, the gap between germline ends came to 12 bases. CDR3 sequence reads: CAWSVGLAPNIQYF. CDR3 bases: TGTGCCTGGAGTGTTGGGCTCGCCCCAAACATTCAGTACTTC.

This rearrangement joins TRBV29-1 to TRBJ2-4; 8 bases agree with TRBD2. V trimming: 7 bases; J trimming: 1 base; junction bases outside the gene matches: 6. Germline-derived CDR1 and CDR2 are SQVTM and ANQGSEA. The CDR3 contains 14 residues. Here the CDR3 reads CSAATSGAKNIQYF. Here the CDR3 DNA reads TGCAGCGCCGCAACTAGCGGTGCCAAAAACATTCAGTACTTC. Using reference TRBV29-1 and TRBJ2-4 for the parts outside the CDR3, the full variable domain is SAVISQKPSRDICQRGTSLTIQCQVDSQVTMMFWYRQQPGQSLTLIATANQGSEATYESGFVIDKFPISRPNLTFSTLTVSNMSPEDSSIYLCSAATSGAKNIQYFGAGTRLSVL.

Here the CDR3 DNA reads TGTGCCAGCAGTCCTCCGGGACAGGGGAACAAAAACATTCAGTACTTC. As protein: CASSPPGQGNKNIQYF. The chain is built from TRBV28 and TRBJ2-4; 10 positions agree with TRBD1. The V gene end was trimmed by 5 bases and the J gene end by 3 bases; junction bases not matched to a gene: 7. The V gene's germline CDR1 is MDHEN and CDR2 SYDVKM. This CDR3 comprises 16 residues.

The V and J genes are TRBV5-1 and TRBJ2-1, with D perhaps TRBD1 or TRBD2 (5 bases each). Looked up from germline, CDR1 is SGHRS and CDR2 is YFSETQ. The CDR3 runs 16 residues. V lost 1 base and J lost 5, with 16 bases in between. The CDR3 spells CASSLSGRRLHNEQFF. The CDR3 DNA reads TGCGCCAGCAGCTTGTCGGGGCGGAGACTACACAATGAGCAGTTCTTC.

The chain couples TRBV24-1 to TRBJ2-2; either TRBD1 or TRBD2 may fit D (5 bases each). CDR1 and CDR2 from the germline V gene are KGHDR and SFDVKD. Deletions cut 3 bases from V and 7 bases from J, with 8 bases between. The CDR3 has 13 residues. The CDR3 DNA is TGTGCCACCAGTGATCCAGGGAGCGGGGAGCTGTTTTTT. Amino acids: CATSDPGSGELFF.

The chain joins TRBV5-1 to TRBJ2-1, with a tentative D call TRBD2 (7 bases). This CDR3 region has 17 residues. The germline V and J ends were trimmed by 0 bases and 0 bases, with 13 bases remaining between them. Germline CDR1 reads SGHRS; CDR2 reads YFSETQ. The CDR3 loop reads CASSLGTAGFSYNEQFF. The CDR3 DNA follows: TGCGCCAGCAGCTTGGGGACAGCGGGGTTCTCCTACAATGAGCAGTTCTTC.

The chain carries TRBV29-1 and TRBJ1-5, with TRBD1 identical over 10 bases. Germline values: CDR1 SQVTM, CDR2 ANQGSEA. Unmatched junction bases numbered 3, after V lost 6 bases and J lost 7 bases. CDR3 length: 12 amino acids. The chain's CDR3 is CSVGQGGQPQHF. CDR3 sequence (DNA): TGCAGCGTCGGACAGGGGGGCCAGCCCCAGCATTTT.

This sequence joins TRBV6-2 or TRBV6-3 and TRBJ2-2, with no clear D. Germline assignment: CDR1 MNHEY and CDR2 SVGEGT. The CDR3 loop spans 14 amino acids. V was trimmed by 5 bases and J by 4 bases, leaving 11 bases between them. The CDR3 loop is CASSRPPFTGELFF. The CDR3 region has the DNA TGTGCCAGCAGTCGCCCACCATTCACCGGGGAGCTGTTTTTT.

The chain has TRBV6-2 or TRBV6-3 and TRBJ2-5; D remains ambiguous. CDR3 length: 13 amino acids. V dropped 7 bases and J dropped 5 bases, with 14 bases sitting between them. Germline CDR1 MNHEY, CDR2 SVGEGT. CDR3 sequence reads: CASKRDAEETQYF. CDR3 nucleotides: TGTGCCAGCAAACGAGACGCCGAGGAGACCCAGTACTTC.

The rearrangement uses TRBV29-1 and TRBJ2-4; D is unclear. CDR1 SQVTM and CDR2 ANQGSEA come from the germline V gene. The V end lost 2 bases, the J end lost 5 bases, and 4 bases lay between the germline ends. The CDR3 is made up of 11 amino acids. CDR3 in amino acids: CSVERQNIQYF. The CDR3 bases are TGCAGCGTTGAAAGGCAAAACATTCAGTACTTC.

CDR3 loop: CASSESGAKNIQYF. Here the CDR3 DNA reads TGTGCCAGCAGTGAATCGGGAGCCAAAAACATTCAGTACTTC. J is TRBJ2-4 and V is TRBV25-1, with D unclear. Trimming pared 1 base from V and 0 bases from J, leaving 4 bases between. CDR1 and CDR2 from the germline V gene are MGHDK and SYGVNS. The CDR3 contains 14 residues.

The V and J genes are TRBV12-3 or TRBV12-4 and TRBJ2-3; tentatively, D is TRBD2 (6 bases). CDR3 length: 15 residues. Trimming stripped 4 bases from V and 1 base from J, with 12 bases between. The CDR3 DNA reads TGTGCCAGCAGTTGGGGACTGCCAGGCACAGATACGCAGTATTTT. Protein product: CASSWGLPGTDTQYF.

Here the CDR3 DNA reads TGCAGTGCCACGGGATCGAAGGGGTATTTT. This codes for CSATGSKGYF. The rearrangement joins TRBV20-1 to TRBJ2-3, with D tentatively TRBD2 (5 bases). Germline lookup yields CDR1 DFQATT and CDR2 SNEGSKA (reference sequence). V shed 6 bases and J shed 14 bases, with 15 bases lying between them. This CDR3 spans 10 amino acids.

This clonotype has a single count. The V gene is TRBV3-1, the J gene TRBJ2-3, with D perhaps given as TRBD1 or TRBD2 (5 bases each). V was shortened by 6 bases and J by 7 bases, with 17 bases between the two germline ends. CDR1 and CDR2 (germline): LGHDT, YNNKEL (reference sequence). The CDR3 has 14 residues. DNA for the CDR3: TGTGCCAGCAGTCAGAACCCGGGGCGGTATACGCAGTATTTT. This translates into CASSQNPGRYTQYF.

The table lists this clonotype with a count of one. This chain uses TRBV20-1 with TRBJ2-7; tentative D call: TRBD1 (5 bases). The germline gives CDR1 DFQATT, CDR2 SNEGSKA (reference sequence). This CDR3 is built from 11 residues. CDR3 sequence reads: CNAETVYEQYF. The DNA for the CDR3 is TGCAACGCGGAGACAGTCTACGAGCAGTACTTC.

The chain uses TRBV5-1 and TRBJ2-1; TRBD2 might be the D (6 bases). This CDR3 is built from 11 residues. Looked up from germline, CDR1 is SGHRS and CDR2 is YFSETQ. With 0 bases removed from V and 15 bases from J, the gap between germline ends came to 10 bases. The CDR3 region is CASSLERARFF. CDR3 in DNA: TGCGCCAGCAGCTTGGAGCGGGCCCGGTTCTTC.

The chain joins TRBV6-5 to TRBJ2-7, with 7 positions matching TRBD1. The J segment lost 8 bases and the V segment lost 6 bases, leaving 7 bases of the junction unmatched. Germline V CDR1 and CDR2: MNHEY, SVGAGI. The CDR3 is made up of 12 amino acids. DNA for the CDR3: TGTGCCAGCAGCCCCACAGGGGAGCAGCAGTACTTC. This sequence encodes CASSPTGEQQYF.

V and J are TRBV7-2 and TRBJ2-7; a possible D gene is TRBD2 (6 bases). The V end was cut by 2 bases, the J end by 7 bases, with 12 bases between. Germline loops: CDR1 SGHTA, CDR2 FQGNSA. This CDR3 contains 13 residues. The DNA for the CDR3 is TGTGCCAGCAGCTTATTGCGGGGCTGGGAGCAGTACTTC. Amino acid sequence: CASSLLRGWEQYF.

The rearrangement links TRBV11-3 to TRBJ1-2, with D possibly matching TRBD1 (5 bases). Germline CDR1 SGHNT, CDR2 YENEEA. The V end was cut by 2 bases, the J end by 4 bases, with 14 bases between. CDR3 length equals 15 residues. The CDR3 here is CASSLSTGLSYGYTF. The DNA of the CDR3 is TGTGCCAGCAGCTTAAGTACGGGACTGAGCTATGGCTACACCTTC.

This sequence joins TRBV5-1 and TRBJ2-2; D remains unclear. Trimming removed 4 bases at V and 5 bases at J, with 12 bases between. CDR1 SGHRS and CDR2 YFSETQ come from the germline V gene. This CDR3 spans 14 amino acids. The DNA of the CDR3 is TGCGCCAGCAGCGTCGTTGGAGCTACCGGGGAGCTGTTTTTT. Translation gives CASSVVGATGELFF.

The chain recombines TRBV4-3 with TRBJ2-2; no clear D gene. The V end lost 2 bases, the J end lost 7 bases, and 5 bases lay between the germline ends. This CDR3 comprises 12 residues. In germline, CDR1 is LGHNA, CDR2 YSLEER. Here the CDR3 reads CASSQRNGELFF. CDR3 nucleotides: TGCGCCAGCAGCCAAAGAAACGGGGAGCTGTTTTTT.